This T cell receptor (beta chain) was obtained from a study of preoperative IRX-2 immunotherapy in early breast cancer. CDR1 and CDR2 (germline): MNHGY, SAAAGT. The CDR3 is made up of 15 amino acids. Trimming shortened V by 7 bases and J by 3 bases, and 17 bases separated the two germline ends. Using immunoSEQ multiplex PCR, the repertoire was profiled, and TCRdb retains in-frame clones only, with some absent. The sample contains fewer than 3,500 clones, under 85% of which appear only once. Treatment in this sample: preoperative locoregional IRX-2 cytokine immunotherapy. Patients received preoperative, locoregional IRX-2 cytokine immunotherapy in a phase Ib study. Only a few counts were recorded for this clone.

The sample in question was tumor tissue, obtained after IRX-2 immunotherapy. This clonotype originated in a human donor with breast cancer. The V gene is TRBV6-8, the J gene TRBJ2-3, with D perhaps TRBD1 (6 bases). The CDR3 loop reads CASILRWTATDTQYF. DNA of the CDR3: TGTGCCAGCATCCTCCGCTGGACAGCAACAGATACGCAGTATTTT.